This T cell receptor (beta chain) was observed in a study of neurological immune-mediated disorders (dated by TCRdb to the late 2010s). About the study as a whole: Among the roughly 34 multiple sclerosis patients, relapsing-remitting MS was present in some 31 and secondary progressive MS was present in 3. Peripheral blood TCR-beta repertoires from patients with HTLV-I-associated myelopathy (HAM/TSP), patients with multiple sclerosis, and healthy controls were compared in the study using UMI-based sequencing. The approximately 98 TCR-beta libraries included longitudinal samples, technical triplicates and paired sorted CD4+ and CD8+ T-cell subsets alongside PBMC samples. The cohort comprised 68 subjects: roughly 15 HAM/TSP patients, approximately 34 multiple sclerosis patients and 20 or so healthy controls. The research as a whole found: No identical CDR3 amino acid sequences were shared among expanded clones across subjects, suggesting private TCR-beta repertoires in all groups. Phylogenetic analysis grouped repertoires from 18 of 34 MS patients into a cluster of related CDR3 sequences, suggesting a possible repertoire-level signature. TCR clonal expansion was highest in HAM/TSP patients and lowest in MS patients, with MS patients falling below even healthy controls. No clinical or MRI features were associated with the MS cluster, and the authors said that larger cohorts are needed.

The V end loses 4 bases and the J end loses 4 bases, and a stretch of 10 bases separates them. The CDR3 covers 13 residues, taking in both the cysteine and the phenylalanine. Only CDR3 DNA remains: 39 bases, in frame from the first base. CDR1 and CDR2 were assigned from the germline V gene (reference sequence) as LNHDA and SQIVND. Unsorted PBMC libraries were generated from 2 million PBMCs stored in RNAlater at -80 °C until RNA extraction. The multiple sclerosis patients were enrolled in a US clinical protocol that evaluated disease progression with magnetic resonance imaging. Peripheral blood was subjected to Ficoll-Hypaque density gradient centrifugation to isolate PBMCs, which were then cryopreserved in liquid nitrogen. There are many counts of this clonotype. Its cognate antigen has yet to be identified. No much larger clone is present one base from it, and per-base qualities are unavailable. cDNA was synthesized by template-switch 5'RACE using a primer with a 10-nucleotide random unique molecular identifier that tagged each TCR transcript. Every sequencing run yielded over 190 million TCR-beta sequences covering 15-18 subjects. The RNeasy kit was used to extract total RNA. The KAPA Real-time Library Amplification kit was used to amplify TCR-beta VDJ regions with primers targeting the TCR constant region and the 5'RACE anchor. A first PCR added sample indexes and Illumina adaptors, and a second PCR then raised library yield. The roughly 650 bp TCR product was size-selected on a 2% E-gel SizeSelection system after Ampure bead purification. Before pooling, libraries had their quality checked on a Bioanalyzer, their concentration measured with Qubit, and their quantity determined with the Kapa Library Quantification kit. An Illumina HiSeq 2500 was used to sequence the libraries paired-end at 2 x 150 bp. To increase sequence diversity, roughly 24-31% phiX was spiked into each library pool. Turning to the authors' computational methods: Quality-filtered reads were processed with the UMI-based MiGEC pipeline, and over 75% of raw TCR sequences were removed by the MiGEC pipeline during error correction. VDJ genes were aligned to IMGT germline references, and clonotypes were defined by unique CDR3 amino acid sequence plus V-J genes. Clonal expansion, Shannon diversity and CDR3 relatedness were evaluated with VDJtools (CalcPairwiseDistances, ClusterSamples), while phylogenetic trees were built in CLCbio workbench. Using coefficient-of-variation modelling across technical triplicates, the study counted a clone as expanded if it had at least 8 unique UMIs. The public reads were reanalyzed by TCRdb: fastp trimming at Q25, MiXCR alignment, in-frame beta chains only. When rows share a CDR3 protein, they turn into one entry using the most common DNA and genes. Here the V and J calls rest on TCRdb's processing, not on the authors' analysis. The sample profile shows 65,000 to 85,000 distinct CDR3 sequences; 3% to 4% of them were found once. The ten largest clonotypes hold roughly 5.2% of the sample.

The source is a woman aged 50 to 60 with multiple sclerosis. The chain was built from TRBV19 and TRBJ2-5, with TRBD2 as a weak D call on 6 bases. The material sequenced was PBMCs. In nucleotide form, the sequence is TGTGCCAGTAGTACCTCGGGACTAGAGACCCAGTACTTC. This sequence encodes CASSTSGLETQYF.